The 32 T cell receptor beta chains below were found in one sample sequenced in a study of OX40 agonist ivuxolimab in advanced cancers. Sequencing used immunoSEQ multiplex PCR; TCRdb keeps in-frame clones, though not all of them. The table has about 7,200 clones, around 74% seen once; the top ten hold approximately 25%. Sample: CD4+ or CD8+ T cells sorted from blood, taken in a trial of the OX40 agonist ivuxolimab. The source is an adult with an advanced solid tumor such as melanoma, head and neck, liver or kidney cancer.

As DNA, the CDR3 is TGTGCCAGCAGCGTTGACGGGAGCGTTCTGTATGAGCAGTTCTTC. Its translation is CASSVDGSVLYEQFF. The chain has TRBV9 and TRBJ2-1; D is perhaps TRBD2 (6 bases). The CDR3 length is 15 residues. The germline V gene encodes CDR1 SGDLS and CDR2 YYNGEE. Trimming left V 2 bases short and J 8 bases short, with 17 bases between.

The chain has TRBV4-1 and TRBJ1-1, with a tentative D call TRBD1 (6 bases). CDR1 is MGHRA, CDR2 YSYEKL, per germline. This CDR3 is built from 15 residues. Trimming removed 1 base at V and 1 base at J, with 10 bases between. The CDR3 sequence: CASSQVVGGNTEAFF. The DNA for the CDR3 is TGCGCCAGCAGCCAAGTAGTAGGGGGGAACACTGAAGCTTTCTTT.

The rearrangement joins TRBV9 to TRBJ2-3, with D maybe TRBD2 (6 bases). This CDR3 has 15 amino acids. Germline CDR1 is SGDLS and CDR2 is YYNGEE. With 3 bases removed from V and 2 bases from J, the gap between germline ends came to 13 bases. CDR3 in DNA: TGTGCCAGCAGCGACGGGAGCTGGGACACAGATACGCAGTATTTT. It is translated as CASSDGSWDTDTQYF. Together with reference TRBV9 and TRBJ2-3, the CDR3 gives the full variable domain: DSGVTQTPKHLITATGQRVTLRCSPRSGDLSVYWYQQSLDQGLQFLIQYYNGEERAKGNILERFSAQQFPDLHSELNLSSLELGDSALYFCASSDGSWDTDTQYFGPGTRLTVL.

The chain is built from TRBV6-5 and TRBJ1-5; D unresolved. Germline CDR1 is MNHEY and CDR2 is SVGAGI. V lost 5 bases and J lost 0, with 8 bases in between. The CDR3 covers 14 residues. The DNA for the CDR3 is TGTGCCAGCAGTCCAGCCCTTAGCAATCAGCCCCAGCATTTT. Its translation: CASSPALSNQPQHF.

The chain uses TRBV4-3 and TRBJ2-7; maybe TRBD2 (5 bases). The CDR3 covers 16 residues. V lost 4 bases, J lost 4 bases, and 20 bases lay in between. CDR1 is LGHNA and CDR2 is YSLEER in the germline V gene. CDR3 sequence (DNA): TGCGCCAGCAGCCCCCCACAGTGGGGTAGAGGGTACGAGCAGTACTTC. Translated: CASSPPQWGRGYEQYF.

The V and J genes are TRBV9 and TRBJ1-2; perhaps TRBD1 as D (5 bases). CDR3 size: 14 residues. In germline, CDR1 is SGDLS, CDR2 YYNGEE. Deletions cut 0 bases from V and 4 bases from J, with 10 bases between. The CDR3: CASSVGGGAYGYTF. The CDR3 DNA reads as TGTGCCAGCAGCGTAGGAGGTGGGGCCTATGGCTACACCTTC.

This clone has only a few counts. This specimen includes other DNA sequences encoding the same CDR3. The CDR3 DNA sequence: TGTGCCAGCAGTTACGGCCGCCTGTATGGCTACACCTTC. It translates to CASSYGRLYGYTF. This chain links TRBV6-5 with TRBJ1-2; D is unclear. This CDR3 region has 13 residues. Deletions cut 2 bases from V and 5 bases from J, with 9 bases between. Germline CDR1 is MNHEY and CDR2 is SVGAGI.

V gene TRBV6-4 combines with J gene TRBJ2-6; D is unclear. There are 18 residues in the CDR3. V was clipped by 5 bases and J by 5 bases, with 22 bases between them. In germline, CDR1 is MRHNA, CDR2 SNTAGT. The CDR3 loop reads CASSRDDSRQSRANVLTF. In DNA, the CDR3 is TGTGCCAGCAGTCGCGATGACTCACGACAAAGTCGGGCCAACGTCCTGACTTTC.

The rearrangement links TRBV14 to TRBJ2-7; 10 bases fit TRBD2. The CDR3 runs 16 residues. The V gene's germline CDR1 is SGHDN and CDR2 FVKESK. V shed 5 bases and J 3 bases; nucleotides not matched to a gene: 10. CDR3 DNA: TGTGCCAGCAGCGCCTTACTAGCGGGGAGATACTACGAGCAGTACTTC. It yields the protein CASSALLAGRYYEQYF.

The V gene is TRBV4-3, the J gene TRBJ2-1, with 9 bases lining up with TRBD1. This CDR3 is built from 15 residues. Germline CDR1 LGHNA, CDR2 YSLEER. V lost 5 bases and J lost 6; bases outside the gene matches: 8. The CDR3 DNA reads TGCGCCAGCAGCACTCCGGGACAGGGCGTCAATGAGCAGTTCTTC. It encodes CASSTPGQGVNEQFF.

This chain links TRBV28 with TRBJ2-5; tentatively, D is TRBD1 or TRBD2 (5 bases each). The V and J ends lost 1 base and 8 bases respectively, with 11 bases between them. This CDR3 spans 13 amino acids. Germline V gene lookup returns CDR1 MDHEN and CDR2 SYDVKM. The CDR3 loop reads CASSLSWGSTQYF. The CDR3 DNA is TGTGCCAGCAGTTTATCCTGGGGGAGCACCCAGTACTTC.

The sample holds a few counts of this clone. In nucleotides, the CDR3 is TGTGCCAGCAGTGACGACAGGGGGACCTACGAGCAGTACTTC. It specifies CASSDDRGTYEQYF. The V gene is TRBV2, the J gene TRBJ2-7, with 9 bases fitting TRBD1. V lost 3 bases and J lost 2; bases outside the gene matches: 2. The germline gives CDR1 SNHLY, CDR2 FYNNEI. This CDR3 has 14 residues. The full variable domain, in which reference TRBV2 and TRBJ2-7 provide the parts outside the CDR3, is EPEVTQTPSHQVTQMGQEVILRCVPISNHLYFYWYRQILGQKVEFLVSFYNNEISEKSEIFDDQFSVERPDGSNFTLKIRSTKLEDSAMYFCASSDDRGTYEQYFGPGTRLTVT.

This chain uses TRBV9 with TRBJ1-6, with D possibly TRBD1 on 5 matching bases. Germline CDR1 SGDLS, CDR2 YYNGEE. The CDR3 covers 14 residues. Trimming shortened V by 4 bases and J by 10 bases, and 15 bases separated the two germline ends. CDR3 loop: CASSPEGDRSPLHF. DNA for the CDR3: TGTGCCAGCAGCCCCGAAGGGGATAGGTCACCCCTCCACTTT.

There are a few counts of this clone. The gene calls are TRBV7-4 and TRBJ2-5, with D unclear. V was trimmed by 2 bases and J by 5 bases, leaving 9 bases between them. The CDR3 contains 13 residues. CDR1 SGHVT and CDR2 SQSDAQ come from the germline V gene. CDR3 in amino acids: CASSLSKAETQYF. DNA of the CDR3: TGTGCCAGCAGCTTAAGTAAGGCGGAGACCCAGTACTTC.

This clone has just one count. The CDR3 nucleotides are TGCGCCAGCAGCTTGATTGCGGGGGCCGAAGAGACCCAGTACTTC. Translation gives CASSLIAGAEETQYF. The chain combines TRBV5-1 with TRBJ2-5; D may be TRBD2 (7 bases). V lost 1 base to trimming and J lost 3 bases, with 13 bases between them. Looked up from germline, CDR1 is SGHRS and CDR2 is YFSETQ. CDR3 length: 15 amino acids.

This rearrangement joins TRBV7-6 to TRBJ2-7; 8 bases align to TRBD2. Trimming removed 1 base from V and 6 bases from J; junction bases left unmatched: 5. Germline V gene data show CDR1 as SGHVS and CDR2 as FNYEAQ. The length of the CDR3 is 14 residues. The CDR3 region has the DNA TGTGCCAGCAGCTTAGGGGGGAGCGGGGGCGAGCAGTACTTC. Protein: CASSLGGSGGEQYF.

A remark on this clone: The same CDR3 arises from other DNA sequences in this sample as well. V usage is TRBV7-6 and J usage is TRBJ2-7; 9 bases line up with TRBD1. Germline values: CDR1 SGHVS, CDR2 FNYEAQ. V shed 3 bases, J shed 1 base, and the junction held 1 base outside the gene matches. CDR3 length: 14 residues. This CDR3 is CASSLGTGSYEQYF. DNA for the CDR3: TGTGCCAGCAGCTTGGGGACAGGGTCCTACGAGCAGTACTTC.

The chain links TRBV29-1 to TRBJ1-2; D is undetermined. Germline CDR1 reads SQVTM; CDR2 reads ANQGSEA. Trimming pared 5 bases from V and 13 bases from J, leaving 8 bases between. The CDR3 runs 8 residues. This chain's CDR3 is CSVLGPTF. CDR3 bases: TGCAGCGTTCTAGGTCCCACCTTC.

This chain connects TRBV4-3 to TRBJ1-3, with a tentative D call TRBD1 (5 bases). This CDR3 has 16 amino acids. Trimming removed 0 bases from V and 4 bases from J, with 13 bases in between. The germline CDR1 and CDR2 sequences are LGHNA and YSLEER. This chain's CDR3 is CASSQDLGRVGNTIYF. The CDR3 DNA reads as TGCGCCAGCAGCCAAGATTTGGGCAGGGTCGGAAACACCATATATTTT.

The chain has TRBV19 and TRBJ2-1, with a possible D match to TRBD1 (5 bases). Per the germline V gene, CDR1 is LNHDA and CDR2 is SQIVND (reference sequence). V was trimmed by 3 bases and J by 4 bases, leaving 13 bases between them. The CDR3 is 15 residues long. CDR3: CASSIPRVQYNEQFF. CDR3 DNA: TGTGCCAGTAGTATTCCCAGGGTTCAGTACAATGAGCAGTTCTTC.

V gene TRBV5-5 combines with J gene TRBJ1-6, with D uncertain. Trimming shortened V by 0 bases and J by 0 bases, and 10 bases separated the two germline ends. The CDR3 length is 17 residues. Germline V gene sequence: CDR1 SGHKS, CDR2 YYEKEE (reference sequence). The CDR3 nucleotides are TGTGCCAGCAGCTTGGATAGAAGGAGCTCCTATAATTCACCCCTCCACTTT. Translated: CASSLDRRSSYNSPLHF.

The CDR3 DNA sequence: TGTGCCAGCAGCGTATCGGGGACAGGTCAGTACGAGCAGTACTTC. This codes for CASSVSGTGQYEQYF. This chain links TRBV9 with TRBJ2-7; 8 bases are a match to TRBD1. Germline CDR1 reads SGDLS; CDR2 reads YYNGEE. There are 15 residues in the CDR3. V gave up 1 base and J gave up 4 bases; unmatched junction bases: 7.

The J gene is TRBJ2-2, the V gene TRBV4-3; possible D gene TRBD1, 5 bases. The CDR3 has 13 residues. V shed 5 bases and J shed 4 bases, with 8 bases lying between them. CDR1 is LGHNA and CDR2 is YSLEER in the germline V gene. Written as DNA, the CDR3 is TGCGCCAGCAGCAAGGACATCACCGGGGAGCTGTTTTTT. Translated, it gives CASSKDITGELFF.

The rearrangement uses TRBV6-1 and TRBJ1-6; tentatively, D is TRBD1 (5 bases). Germline loops: CDR1 MNHNS, CDR2 SASEGT. There are 15 residues in the CDR3. V was clipped by 7 bases and J by 2 bases, with 12 bases between them. Written as DNA, the CDR3 is TGTGCCAGCATCCTAGCAGGGACCTATAATTCACCCCTCCACTTT. This sequence encodes CASILAGTYNSPLHF.

In this sample, this clone is medium-sized. The chain is built from TRBV28 and TRBJ2-1, with D perhaps matching TRBD2 (6 bases). V lost 2 bases and J 8 bases, leaving 19 bases between the germline ends. Germline-derived CDR1 and CDR2 are MDHEN and SYDVKM. The CDR3 has 16 residues. The CDR3 loop is CASSLARLSGVDEQFF. CDR3 nucleotide sequence: TGTGCCAGCAGTTTAGCGCGTCTTAGCGGTGTCGATGAGCAGTTCTTC. Complete variable domain (other parts from reference TRBV28 and TRBJ2-1): DVKVTQSSRYLVKRTGEKVFLECVQDMDHENMFWYRQDPGLGLRLIYFSYDVKMKEKGDIPEGYSVSREKKERFSLILESASTNQTSMYLCASSLARLSGVDEQFFGPGTRLTVL.

This sequence joins TRBV19 and TRBJ2-3; 8 nucleotides agree with TRBD1. There are 13 residues in the CDR3. The germline V gene has CDR1 LNHDA and CDR2 SQIVND (reference sequence). J lost 5 bases, V lost 6 bases, and 4 bases had no gene match. The CDR3 spells CASRQGAGDTQYF. As DNA, the CDR3 is TGTGCCAGTAGGCAGGGGGCGGGAGATACGCAGTATTTT.

The chain is built from TRBV11-2 and TRBJ1-1; 10 nucleotides match TRBD1. Trimming at V came to 3 bases and at J to 0 bases, leaving 7 bases not matched to a gene. The CDR3 is made up of 17 amino acids. From germline, CDR1 is SGHAT and CDR2 FQNNGV. The CDR3 nucleotides are TGTGCCAGCAGCTTCTGGGACAGGGGAGGCATGAACACTGAAGCTTTCTTT. Residues: CASSFWDRGGMNTEAFF.

This chain uses TRBV28 with TRBJ2-3; D is unclear. The CDR3 has 15 amino acids. The V gene's germline CDR1 is MDHEN and CDR2 SYDVKM. V lost 5 bases and J 5 bases, leaving 17 bases between the germline ends. In DNA form, the CDR3 reads TGTGCCAGCAGTCCCTATCAGGATCGAGAAGATACGCAGTATTTT. Its protein product is CASSPYQDREDTQYF.

This rearrangement joins TRBV10-1 to TRBJ2-1; 9 bases line up with TRBD2. The CDR3 has 15 amino acids. CDR1 and CDR2 (germline): WNHNN, SYGVQD (reference sequence). V lost 2 bases to trimming and J lost 9 bases; unmatched junction nucleotides: 8. DNA of the CDR3: TGCGCCAGCAGTGAGGGTAGCGGGGGTAAAAGTGAGCAGTTCTTC. Protein: CASSEGSGGKSEQFF.

This clone has only a few counts. The chain links TRBV28 to TRBJ1-2, with unresolved D. This CDR3 spans 13 amino acids. Germline loops: CDR1 MDHEN, CDR2 SYDVKM. V was shortened by 3 bases and J by 4 bases, with 9 bases between the two germline ends. CDR3 sequence: CASSFHNTYGYTF. In DNA, the CDR3 is TGTGCCAGCAGTTTCCACAATACCTATGGCTACACCTTC.

This chain joins TRBV6-5 and TRBJ2-1; D might be TRBD1 (5 bases). This CDR3 is built from 12 residues. Germline values: CDR1 MNHEY, CDR2 SVGAGI. The V and J ends lost 4 bases and 8 bases respectively, with 9 bases between them. CDR3 sequence: CASSSGIHEQFF. CDR3 sequence (DNA): TGTGCCAGCAGTTCAGGGATCCATGAGCAGTTCTTC.

The chain links TRBV4-1 to TRBJ2-7, with D possibly matching TRBD2 (5 bases). V gave up 0 bases and J gave up 0 bases, with 9 bases separating them. The germline CDR1 and CDR2 sequences are MGHRA and YSYEKL. This CDR3 comprises 15 residues. The CDR3 region is CASSQDERDSYEQYF. CDR3 nucleotide sequence: TGCGCCAGCAGCCAAGATGAGAGGGACTCCTACGAGCAGTACTTC.